The sequence of this T cell receptor (beta chain) was determined in a study of T cells in Graves' hyperthyroidism and ophthalmopathy (dated by TCRdb to between 2018 and 2021). General notes on the study: Peripheral blood samples were taken at initial diagnosis, before any treatment was given. TCR V-J signatures able to tell the groups apart were searched for in a discovery cohort of 95 to 100 patients, of whom approximately 40 had Graves' ophthalmopathy and about 60 had stable Graves' hyperthyroidism. The approximately 100 discovery patients were randomly split 7:3 into training and test sets. Whether ophthalmopathy could be predicted prospectively was tested in an independent validation cohort made up of under 20 hyperthyroidism patients plus 17 patients who later progressed to ophthalmopathy. The paper reports TCR Vbeta CDR3 sequencing of 130 to 150 peripheral blood samples: under 45 ophthalmopathy, roughly 74 hyperthyroidism and 17 progressor patients. After blood sampling, hyperthyroidism patients were treated with methimazole at a starting dose of 30 mg daily, and ophthalmopathy patients were treated with high-dose intravenous methylprednisolone. In several Graves' hyperthyroidism patients, the study also compared T-cell repertoires from thyroid tissue with T-cell repertoires from blood. What the authors observed across the whole study: Sample size was not statistically predetermined, and blinding of investigators to group allocation was not performed. In cross-validation, a model built on a 13 V-J signature told ophthalmopathy apart from stable hyperthyroidism with over 85% sensitivity and approximately 81% specificity, and in testing the same model reached 80%/75%. In validation, progression to ophthalmopathy was predicted by the model with around 71% sensitivity and just over 72% specificity, a median of around 6.5 months before onset. Blood samples also contained most of the expanded thyroid clonotypes (frequency above 0.001), which suggests that blood repertoires may reflect thyroid immune responses.

Stable Graves' hyperthyroidism was defined as no progression to ophthalmopathy during 18 months of follow-up. Hyperthyroidism patients were newly diagnosed, had a disease duration of under 2 months, and were aged 18 to 65 years. Exclusion was applied to patients with uncontrolled infections, other autoimmune diseases, pregnancy or lactation. Diagnoses were established on the basis of clinical symptoms, serum thyroxine and TRAb, thyroid ultrasound, and orbital computed tomography. PBMCs were separated from 10 ml of fresh peripheral blood using Ficoll-Paque density gradient centrifugation. Total RNA was extracted with Trizol reagent, and quality was checked on an Agilent 2100 Bioanalyzer. About this clonotype itself: This receptor's antigen is unknown. One base away there is no much larger clone; base qualities are not given.

The TCR beta CDR3 regions were amplified from RNA transcripts. For the first round of RT-PCR on the TCR CDR3, the HTBI primer set was used together with the Qiagen OneStep RT-PCR kit. The libraries were constructed in a second round of multiplex PCR and then size-selected and purified. Sequencing of the libraries was done on an Illumina HiSeq2000 using paired-end 100 bp reads. The study's processing was this. SOAPnuke was used to process the raw data, removing reads that contained adapters or uncalled bases, had a mean Phred below 15, or lacked an exact match to the constant primer or identifier. High-quality paired reads were merged using COPE v1.2.5, and each unique nucleotide sequence was defined as a clonotype. MiTCR v1.1 was used to align the clonotypes against IMGT TRBV, TRBD and TRBJ reference segments. The analysis was restricted to V-J combinations with a frequency above 0.0001, which together covered 98% to 99.2% of the repertoires. A TCS score was defined as the ratio between F50 (clonal expansion) and ExV (chaos), using BLOSUM62-based TCRdist between CDR3 peptides within each V-J. Welch's t-statistics and random forest reduced roughly 500 V-J features to some 14, which were used in a naive Bayes classifier (R e1071). Thyroid-blood repertoire similarity was quantified with the Morisita-Horn index. Through fastp at Q25 and MiXCR, TCRdb rebuilt clones from the public reads, retaining in-frame beta chains. Rows merge per CDR3 protein into single entries with the most common DNA and genes. These V and J calls rely on TCRdb rather than the paper's analysis. This sample holds 750,000 to 900,000 distinct CDR3 sequences; over 35% were observed only once. Approximately 10% of the sample is held by the ten biggest clonotypes.

The source is a man aged 18 to 29 with Graves' hyperthyroidism. Sequencing was done on a sample of blood.

The sequenced DNA: TGTGCCAGCAGTTATTTAGCGGGGAAAACCTACGAGCAGTACTTC. Its product reads: CASSYLAGKTYEQYF. Here the chain combines TRBV6-5 and TRBJ2-7; the junction holds 8 bases that match TRBD2. The germline V gene yields MNHEY for CDR1 and SVGAGI for CDR2. Including the terminal cysteine and phenylalanine, the CDR3 comprises 15 residues. Of all the DNA, just the CDR3 is kept, 45 bases in frame from base 1. After removal of 3 bases from V and 2 bases from J, the junction retains 6 bases not matched to a gene.